This T cell receptor beta chain was obtained from a study of technical replicates of blood from a handful of donors. CDR3 length equals 13 residues. CDR1 and CDR2 from the germline V gene are PRHDT and FYEKMQ (reference sequence). V was clipped by 4 bases and J by 5 bases, with 9 bases between them. The table came from immunoSEQ multiplex PCR; TCRdb's copy has only in-frame clones and leaves some out. The table has roughly 80,000 clones, just under 95% seen once. The table lists this clone with a count of one. This receptor was taken from a human donor in good health. The chain links TRBV13 to TRBJ2-1, with D unclear. Sequencing was done on a sample of T cells isolated from PBMCs. CDR3 in amino acids: CASSSGLDNEQFF. The CDR3, as DNA: TGTGCCAGCAGCTCCGGGTTGGACAATGAGCAGTTCTTC.